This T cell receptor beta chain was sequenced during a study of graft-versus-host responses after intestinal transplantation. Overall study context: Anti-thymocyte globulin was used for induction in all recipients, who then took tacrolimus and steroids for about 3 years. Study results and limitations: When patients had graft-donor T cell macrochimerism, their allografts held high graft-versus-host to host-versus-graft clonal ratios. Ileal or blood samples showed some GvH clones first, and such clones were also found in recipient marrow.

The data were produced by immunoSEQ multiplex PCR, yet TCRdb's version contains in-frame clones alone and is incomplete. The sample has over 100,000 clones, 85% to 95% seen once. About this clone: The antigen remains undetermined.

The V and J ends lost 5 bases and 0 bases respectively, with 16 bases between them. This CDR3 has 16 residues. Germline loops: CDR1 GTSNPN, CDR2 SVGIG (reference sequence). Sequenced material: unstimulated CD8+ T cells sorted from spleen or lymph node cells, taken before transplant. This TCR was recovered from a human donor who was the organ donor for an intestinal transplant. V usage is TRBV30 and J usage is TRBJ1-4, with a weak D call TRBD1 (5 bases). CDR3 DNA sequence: TGTGCCTGGGGGAGGAGGGACTATGCAACTAATGAAAAACTGTTTTTT. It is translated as CAWGRRDYATNEKLFF.